This is a list of T cell receptor beta chains from one sample in a study of blood T cell repertoires in COVID-19. The assay was immunoSEQ multiplex PCR, and TCRdb's table has in-frame clones only and misses some. Of tens of thousands of clones in the sample, roughly 88% are singletons; the top ten hold 20% to 25%. The sample taken for sequencing was peripheral blood. The source of these receptors is a man aged 55 to 69 with acute or convalescent COVID-19. The CDR3 runs from the conserved cysteine through the conserved F or W. The D gene is left open where the match is weak. Rows give clone size only sometimes, using once, few, many, or a class for an expanded clone.

v_gene: TRBV29-1
j_gene: TRBJ2-7
abundance: few
d_gene: -
CDR3aa: CSVGDSRYEQYF
CDR3nt: TGCAGCGTTGGGGACTCCCGATACGAGCAGTACTTC

v_gene: TRBV3-1/TRBV3-2
j_gene: TRBJ2-1
abundance: -
d_gene: TRBD2
CDR3aa: CASSTSSGGAKSYNEQFF
CDR3nt: TGTGCCAGCAGTACCTCCAGCGGGGGGGCCAAGTCCTACAATGAGCAGTTCTTC

v_gene: TRBV7-2
j_gene: TRBJ2-3
abundance: once
d_gene: TRBD2
CDR3aa: CASSLARGGLSTDTQYF
CDR3nt: TGTGCCAGCAGCTTAGCCCGCGGGGGGCTTAGCACAGATACGCAGTATTTT

v_gene: TRBV7-2
j_gene: TRBJ1-6
abundance: -
d_gene: TRBD1
CDR3aa: CASSLARGTGKFAYNSPLHF
CDR3nt: TGTGCCAGCAGCTTAGCCCGGGGGACAGGGAAGTTCGCCTATAATTCACCCCTCCACTTT

v_gene: TRBV18
j_gene: TRBJ1-2
abundance: -
d_gene: TRBD1
CDR3aa: CASSQGQGSINYGYTF
CDR3nt: TGTGCCAGCTCACAGGGACAGGGGTCTATTAACTATGGCTACACCTTC

v_gene: TRBV19
j_gene: TRBJ2-6
abundance: -
d_gene: TRBD1
CDR3aa: CASTDRGAAGANVLTF
CDR3nt: TGTGCCAGTACGGACAGGGGTGCCGCTGGGGCCAACGTCCTGACTTTC

v_gene: TRBV5-1
j_gene: TRBJ1-4
abundance: -
d_gene: -
CDR3aa: CASSPHLGTNEKLFF
CDR3nt: TGCGCCAGCAGCCCTCACCTTGGCACTAATGAAAAACTGTTTTTT

v_gene: TRBV7-2
j_gene: TRBJ2-1
abundance: once
d_gene: TRBD2
CDR3aa: CASSLAGGPANEQFF
CDR3nt: TGTGCCAGCAGCCTAGCGGGGGGGCCTGCCAATGAGCAGTTCTTC

v_gene: TRBV27
j_gene: TRBJ2-3
abundance: -
d_gene: TRBD2
CDR3aa: CASRRGGADTQYF
CDR3nt: TGTGCCAGTCGACGGGGGGGGGCAGATACGCAGTATTTT

v_gene: TRBV3-1/TRBV3-2
j_gene: TRBJ1-1
abundance: -
d_gene: -
CDR3aa: CASSQEIMVEEAFF
CDR3nt: TGTGCCAGCAGCCAAGAAATAATGGTAGAGGAAGCTTTCTTT

v_gene: TRBV2
j_gene: TRBJ2-1
abundance: -
d_gene: TRBD2
CDR3aa: CASMGRGASSYNEQFF
CDR3nt: TGTGCCAGCATGGGGAGGGGCGCCAGCTCCTACAATGAGCAGTTCTTC

v_gene: TRBV11-2
j_gene: TRBJ2-1
abundance: -
d_gene: -
CDR3aa: CASSLGRGGNEQFF
CDR3nt: TGTGCCAGCAGCTTAGGCAGGGGTGGTAATGAGCAGTTCTTC

v_gene: TRBV3-1/TRBV3-2
j_gene: TRBJ1-6
abundance: few
d_gene: -
CDR3aa: CASSRQYTYNSPLHF
CDR3nt: TGTGCCAGCAGCCGCCAATACACCTATAATTCACCCCTCCACTTT

v_gene: TRBV27
j_gene: TRBJ1-1
abundance: few
d_gene: TRBD1
CDR3aa: CASSILGQGPTEAFF
CDR3nt: TGTGCCAGCAGTATCCTAGGACAGGGGCCCACTGAAGCTTTCTTT

v_gene: TRBV7-6
j_gene: TRBJ2-7
abundance: -
d_gene: TRBD2
CDR3aa: CASSLGQKAGPYEQYF
CDR3nt: TGTGCCAGCAGCTTAGGTCAAAAAGCGGGACCCTACGAGCAGTACTTC

v_gene: TRBV3-1/TRBV3-2
j_gene: TRBJ1-4
abundance: -
d_gene: -
CDR3aa: CASSQEAVRYEKLFF
CDR3nt: TGTGCCAGCAGCCAAGAAGCGGTTAGATATGAAAAACTGTTTTTT